This T cell receptor beta chain appears in the sequencing data of a study of identical twins. Each cDNA held unique molecular identifiers, and template switching gave it a universal primer site. TCRdb redid the calling of the 5' RACE reads with MiXCR, one entry per CDR3 protein. Of some 1,700,000 distinct CDR3 sequences listed, about 32% were seen once; the top ten hold about 0.25%. The CDR3 length is 15 residues. The ends lost 2 bases at V and 5 bases at J; junction bases unmatched: 6. CDR1 is LGHNA and CDR2 is YNFKEQ in the germline V gene. The source of this sequence is a newborn girl in good health. Sequenced input: cord blood. The chain employs TRBV4-2 and TRBJ2-3, with TRBD2 matching over 8 bases. As DNA, the CDR3 is TGTGCCAGCAGCCAACGCGGGACTAGGTTAGATACGCAGTATTTT. It is translated as CASSQRGTRLDTQYF.